The source of this T cell receptor beta chain is a study of OX40 agonist ivuxolimab in advanced cancers. Study at large: Across the patients, intravenous ivuxolimab was delivered every 2 weeks at 0.01 to 10 mg/kg.

Data came from immunoSEQ multiplex PCR; TCRdb stores just in-frame clones and leaves some out. The sample includes under 90,000 clones, approximately 90% of them seen just once. Germline lookup yields CDR1 MNHNY and CDR2 SVGAGI (reference sequence). The CDR3 consists of 13 residues. The ends lost 7 bases at V and 9 bases at J; junction bases unmatched: 12. With regard to this clone: The target antigen is unknown.

Study-level points and caveats: Both CD4+ and CD8+ T cell populations in blood had undergone clonal expansion by week 6 at 0.1 to 3.0 mg/kg. The investigators did not determine what antigen specificity the expanded peripheral T cells had.

This TCR came from an adult with an advanced solid tumor such as melanoma, head and neck, liver or kidney cancer. The chain has TRBV6-6 and TRBJ2-7, with 7 bases matching TRBD2. The material was CD4+ or CD8+ T cells sorted from blood, obtained in a trial of the OX40 agonist ivuxolimab. This chain's CDR3 is CASKEERDWGQYF. Written as DNA, the CDR3 is TGTGCCAGCAAGGAGGAGCGGGACTGGGGGCAGTACTTC.